One and the same sample provided the 5 T cell receptor beta chains below, sequenced in a study of human T cells and chemical hapten exposure. Time point reported: patch test 1, 2 weeks after DPC sensitization. Treatment of the sample: therapeutic diphenylcyclopropenone sensitization with weekly scalp DPC. In TCRdb, the RACE reads were re-called with MiXCR into one record per CDR3 protein. The sample includes under 450,000 distinct CDR3 sequences, about 4.8% of them seen just once. Sequences were derived from whole blood, sampled in connection with sensitization to the hapten diphenylcyclopropenone (DPC). The receptor set was obtained from a woman between 45 and 65 years old with alopecia areata. Some clones in this sample may be carry-over from other donors' samples.

The chain employs TRBV4-1 and TRBJ2-1; TRBD2 might be the D (6 bases). CDR3 size: 15 residues. Germline V gene data show CDR1 as MGHRA and CDR2 as YSYEKL. Trimming took off 4 bases at V and 0 bases at J, with 10 bases between the two ends. In DNA form, the CDR3 reads TGCGCCAGCAGCCCCCAGGGACTCTCCTACAATGAGCAGTTCTTC. It codes for CASSPQGLSYNEQFF.

The rearrangement joins TRBV14 to TRBJ1-4, with 7 bases identical to TRBD1. The CDR3 has 13 amino acids. CDR1 is SGHDN and CDR2 is FVKESK in the germline V gene. After removal of 8 bases from V and 8 bases from J, the junction contained 8 bases not matched to a gene. CDR3 sequence: CASAGTEGEKLFF. CDR3 nucleotide sequence: TGTGCCAGCGCCGGGACAGAGGGGGAAAAACTGTTTTTT.

The V gene is TRBV19, the J gene TRBJ2-7; the D call may be TRBD1 or TRBD2 (5 bases each). The CDR3 totals 14 residues. Germline CDR1 is LNHDA and CDR2 is SQIVND (reference sequence). The V and J ends lost 3 bases and 6 bases respectively, with 15 bases between them. Here the CDR3 reads CASSMTGTVAEQYF. CDR3 DNA: TGTGCCAGTAGTATGACGGGGACCGTAGCCGAGCAGTACTTC.

This clonotype was seen ten or more times. The J gene is TRBJ2-1, the V gene TRBV4-1; 8 positions agree with TRBD2. The CDR3 has 18 residues. The junction had 14 bases not matched to a gene; V was cut back by 4 bases and J by 3 bases. Germline assignment: CDR1 MGHRA and CDR2 YSYEKL. Here the CDR3 DNA reads TGCGCCAGCAGCCCCCAGGGTCGTGGTAGCGGGAACTACAATGAGCAGTTCTTC. It yields the protein CASSPQGRGSGNYNEQFF.

This chain uses TRBV7-2 with TRBJ2-5; 16 nucleotides align to TRBD2. Germline V lookup: CDR1 SGHTA, CDR2 FQGNSA. J lost 7 bases, V lost 4 bases, and 12 bases had no gene match. The CDR3 covers 18 residues. Here the CDR3 reads CASSSPGLAGGRWTTQYF. CDR3 DNA: TGTGCCAGCAGCTCCCCGGGACTAGCGGGAGGGCGTTGGACGACCCAGTACTTC.